Below are 18 T cell receptor beta chains sequenced from a single sample in a study of human T cells and chemical hapten exposure. Time point meaning: patch test 2, 6 weeks after DPC sensitization. Specified treatment: therapeutic diphenylcyclopropenone sensitization with weekly scalp DPC. TCRdb analysed the RACE reads with MiXCR anew, one entry per CDR3 protein. This table has 65,000 to 90,000 distinct CDR3 sequences, around 6.7% appearing once. Material: whole blood, obtained in connection with sensitization to the hapten diphenylcyclopropenone (DPC). Source of these receptors: a woman aged 30 to 39 with alopecia areata. Some clones in this sample may be carry-over from other donors' samples.

The chain combines TRBV5-4 with TRBJ2-3; a possible D gene is TRBD2 (6 bases). Per germline, CDR1 SGHNT and CDR2 YYREEE (reference sequence). The CDR3 extends over 14 amino acids. V lost 6 bases and J lost 6, with 17 bases in between. The CDR3 bases are TGTGCCAGCAACTCAACGGGGGAAGGGGATACGCAGTATTTT. Translated: CASNSTGEGDTQYF.

This clonotype was counted many times. This chain links TRBV20-1 with TRBJ1-1, with D perhaps TRBD1 (6 bases). This CDR3 has 13 amino acids. Germline V CDR1 and CDR2: DFQATT, SNEGSKA (reference sequence). The V end lost 5 bases, the J end lost 4 bases, and 14 bases lay between the germline ends. The CDR3 loop is CSAPGAGATEAFF. The DNA for the CDR3 is TGCAGTGCTCCGGGGGCGGGGGCCACTGAAGCTTTCTTT.

This clonotype has a count of ten or more. The chain combines TRBV24-1 with TRBJ2-2; 11 bases are a match to TRBD1. In germline, CDR1 is KGHDR, CDR2 SFDVKD. Germline trimming cut 9 bases from V and 6 bases from J; bases unmatched to any gene: 2. The CDR3 has 13 amino acids. CDR3 sequence (DNA): TGTGCCACCGCGGGACAGGGGGCCGGGGAGCTGTTTTTT. Protein: CATAGQGAGELFF.

In this sample, this clonotype turned up many times. The chain is built from TRBV9 and TRBJ1-3, with D unclear. The germline gives CDR1 SGDLS, CDR2 YYNGEE. The ends were cut back, 3 bases at V and 4 bases at J, with 5 bases in the middle. This CDR3 is 12 amino acids long. The CDR3 coding sequence is TGTGCCAGCAGCGGAGAGGGAAACACCATATATTTT. Its protein is CASSGEGNTIYF.

This clonotype was observed many times. This chain links TRBV11-2 with TRBJ2-7; D is undetermined. The V end lost 1 base, the J end lost 6 bases, and 16 bases lay between the germline ends. This CDR3 has 15 residues. The germline V gene has CDR1 SGHAT and CDR2 FQNNGV. CDR3 loop: CASSLVASTFTEQYF. The CDR3 bases are TGTGCCAGCAGCTTAGTAGCATCGACCTTTACCGAGCAGTACTTC.

V is TRBV5-1 and J is TRBJ1-2; D perhaps matches TRBD1 (6 bases). CDR1 is SGHRS and CDR2 is YFSETQ in the germline V gene. Trimming left V 4 bases short and J 5 bases short, with 9 bases between. This CDR3 spans 12 amino acids. The CDR3: CASSHGQYGYTF. For the CDR3, the DNA is TGCGCCAGCAGCCATGGACAGTATGGCTACACCTTC.

This clonotype was observed at least ten times. The genes are TRBV13 and TRBJ2-1, with TRBD2 identical over 10 bases. CDR3 size: 17 residues. J lost 9 bases, V lost 5 bases, and 16 bases had no gene match. Germline lookup yields CDR1 PRHDT and CDR2 FYEKMQ (reference sequence). The CDR3 DNA follows: TGTGCCAGCAGCGCCTCCCCAAGCGGGGGGGCCGACGGTGAGCAGTTCTTC. It specifies CASSASPSGGADGEQFF.

This chain connects TRBV12-3 or TRBV12-4 to TRBJ2-5, with 8 nucleotides matching TRBD2. This CDR3 has 16 residues. Trimming removed 5 bases from V and 7 bases from J; junction bases left unmatched: 15. The CDR3 region has the DNA TGTGCCAGCAGTCCGGGGGGGCGGGGCCGGGTGGGGACCCAGTACTTC. Amino acid sequence: CASSPGGRGRVGTQYF.

This chain uses TRBV9 with TRBJ1-3; D remains unclear. CDR1 and CDR2 (germline): SGDLS, YYNGEE. V was shortened by 4 bases and J by 0 bases, with 11 bases between the two germline ends. The CDR3 has 15 amino acids. The CDR3 region has the DNA TGTGCCAGCAGCCCCTACGGCAACTCTGGAAACACCATATATTTT. This codes for CASSPYGNSGNTIYF. The full variable domain, in which reference TRBV9 and TRBJ1-3 provide the parts outside the CDR3, is DSGVTQTPKHLITATGQRVTLRCSPRSGDLSVYWYQQSLDQGLQFLIQYYNGEERAKGNILERFSAQQFPDLHSELNLSSLELGDSALYFCASSPYGNSGNTIYFGEGSWLTVV.

This clonotype was seen at least ten times. This chain connects TRBV3-1 to TRBJ2-5, with 11 positions matching TRBD1. The CDR3 consists of 14 residues. V gave up 8 bases and J gave up 4 bases; unmatched junction bases: 6. Germline V gene lookup returns CDR1 LGHDT and CDR2 YNNKEL (reference sequence). The DNA of the CDR3 is TGTGCCAGCGCATCCGGACAGGGGGCAGAGACCCAGTACTTC. Protein: CASASGQGAETQYF.

The chain links TRBV7-9 to TRBJ1-1, with D hard to call. CDR1 SEHNR and CDR2 FQNEAQ come from the germline V gene (reference sequence). Trimming left V 2 bases short and J 8 bases short, with 9 bases between. The CDR3 extends over 12 amino acids. As DNA, the CDR3 is TGTGCCAGCAGCTTATTACGGCCAGAAGCTTTCTTT. Translating gives CASSLLRPEAFF.

This clonotype has ten or more counts. This chain links TRBV28 with TRBJ2-5, with unresolved D. Germline CDR1 MDHEN, CDR2 SYDVKM. This CDR3 region has 15 residues. The ends were cut back, 7 bases at V and 5 bases at J, with 20 bases in the middle. CDR3 amino acids: CASNFVGLSVETQYF. CDR3 in DNA: TGTGCCAGCAATTTTGTAGGGTTGAGTGTGGAGACCCAGTACTTC.

This clonotype was counted many times. The rearrangement joins TRBV14 to TRBJ2-1; the D is unclear. This CDR3 contains 12 residues. Per the germline V gene, CDR1 is SGHDN and CDR2 is FVKESK. Between the trimmed V and J ends, which lost 2 bases and 5 bases, there was a span of 4 bases. CDR3 sequence reads: CASSQQNNEQFF. The CDR3 coding sequence is TGTGCCAGCAGCCAACAGAACAATGAGCAGTTCTTC. The full variable domain, in which reference TRBV14 and TRBJ2-1 provide the parts outside the CDR3, is EAGVTQFPSHSVIEKGQTVTLRCDPISGHDNLYWYRRVMGKEIKFLLHFVKESKQDESGMPNNRFLAERTGGTYSTLKVQPAELEDSGVYFCASSQQNNEQFFGPGTRLTVL.

This clonotype was recorded many times. CDR3 region: CASNSQGNNYGYTF. CDR3 nucleotides: TGTGCCAGCAACTCCCAAGGGAATAACTATGGCTACACCTTC. V usage is TRBV6-6 and J usage is TRBJ1-2; D unresolved. V gave up 7 bases and J gave up 1 base, with 13 bases separating them. The CDR3 consists of 14 residues. Germline V gives CDR1 MNHNY, CDR2 SVGAGI (reference sequence).

This rearrangement joins TRBV27 to TRBJ1-1; possible D gene TRBD1, 5 bases. Germline V lookup: CDR1 MNHEY, CDR2 SMNVEV (reference sequence). CDR3 length: 13 amino acids. The V gene lost 6 bases and the J gene lost 4 bases, with 12 bases spanning the gap. The CDR3 DNA follows: TGTGCCAGCAGACCCACAGGTATCACTGAAGCTTTCTTT. It specifies CASRPTGITEAFF.

This clonotype was counted at least ten times. The CDR3, as DNA: TGTGCCAGCAGTTTTTCCGGCCAGGAGAGTGGGGAGCTGTTTTTT. Translating it yields CASSFSGQESGELFF. The V and J genes are TRBV27 and TRBJ2-2; D unresolved. Germline assignment: CDR1 MNHEY and CDR2 SMNVEV (reference sequence). The V end lost 3 bases, the J end lost 8 bases, and 16 bases lay between the germline ends. This CDR3 contains 15 residues.

Many counts were recorded for this clonotype. This sequence joins TRBV4-2 and TRBJ2-1; perhaps D is TRBD1 or TRBD2 (5 bases each). Between the trimmed V and J ends, which lost 1 base and 2 bases, there was a span of 15 bases. CDR3 size: 17 residues. Germline CDR1 LGHNA, CDR2 YNFKEQ. The DNA for the CDR3 is TGTGCCAGCAGCCAAGGGGTAGGGACGGCTACCTACAATGAGCAGTTCTTC. Its protein is CASSQGVGTATYNEQFF.

The gene calls are TRBV18 and TRBJ1-5, with TRBD1 matching over 10 bases. V shed 4 bases and J 3 bases; nucleotides not matched to a gene: 3. CDR1 and CDR2 from the germline V gene are KGHSH and LQKENI. The CDR3 runs to 15 residues. CDR3 sequence: CASSQTGGYNQPQHF. The CDR3 DNA follows: TGTGCCAGCTCACAGACAGGGGGCTACAATCAGCCCCAGCATTTT.